Presented here are 6 T cell receptor beta chains from one specimen sequenced in a study of blood T cell repertoires in COVID-19. TCRdb keeps only in-frame clones here, not all; method: immunoSEQ multiplex PCR. The data show hundreds of thousands of clones, approximately 87% seen once. The sequencing input was peripheral blood. These receptors were obtained from a woman aged 50 to 65 with COVID-19, enrolled during active disease.

This clone was seen a single time. This chain uses TRBV6-5 with TRBJ2-7; 9 nucleotides match TRBD1. Germline values: CDR1 MNHEY, CDR2 SVGAGI. This CDR3 comprises 14 residues. V trimming: 2 bases; J trimming: 6 bases; junction bases outside the gene matches: 5. The CDR3 loop is CASSYQDRGGEQYF. The DNA of the CDR3 is TGTGCCAGCAGTTACCAGGACAGGGGCGGCGAGCAGTACTTC.

The chain uses TRBV7-2 and TRBJ2-7; no clear D gene. V lost 5 bases to trimming and J lost 1 base, with 9 bases between them. The CDR3 extends over 13 amino acids. Germline CDR1 SGHTA, CDR2 FQGNSA. The CDR3 sequence is CASSDGASYEQYF. In nucleotides, the CDR3 is TGTGCCAGCAGCGACGGAGCATCCTACGAGCAGTACTTC. Full variable domain (rest looked up from reference TRBV7-2 and TRBJ2-7): GAGVSQSPSNKVTEKGKDVELRCDPISGHTALYWYRQSLGQGLEFLIYFQGNSAPDKSGLPSDRFSAERTGGSVSTLTIQRTQQEDSAVYLCASSDGASYEQYFGPGTRLTVT.

This rearrangement joins TRBV19 to TRBJ1-1; D gene uncertain. The length of the CDR3 is 15 residues. CDR1 LNHDA and CDR2 SQIVND come from the germline V gene (reference sequence). With 3 bases removed from V and 0 bases from J, the gap between germline ends came to 11 bases. In DNA, the CDR3 is TGTGCCAGTAGTATTGAACAGACCATGAACACTGAAGCTTTCTTT. Protein product: CASSIEQTMNTEAFF.

In the case of this clone: Other DNA sequences in the sample encode the same CDR3. The chain couples TRBV5-1 to TRBJ1-1; 7 nucleotides align to TRBD1. The V gene's germline CDR1 is SGHRS and CDR2 YFSETQ. Trimming cost V 4 bases and J 1 base; bases outside gene matches: 4. The CDR3 is made up of 14 amino acids. The CDR3, as DNA: TGCGCCAGCAGCCCGGGGACAGCGAACACTGAAGCTTTCTTT. As protein: CASSPGTANTEAFF.

The rearrangement uses TRBV7-2 and TRBJ2-1; TRBD2 might be the D (5 bases). This CDR3 is built from 16 residues. Trimming took off 1 base at V and 2 bases at J, with 12 bases between the two ends. Looked up from germline, CDR1 is SGHTA and CDR2 is FQGNSA. The CDR3 coding sequence is TGTGCCAGCAGCTTAGGCCGGCGACTACCCTACAATGAGCAGTTCTTC. Translating it yields CASSLGRRLPYNEQFF.

The chain carries TRBV6-5 and TRBJ2-1, with D maybe TRBD2 (5 bases). The CDR3 consists of 13 residues. V was clipped by 5 bases and J by 12 bases, with 17 bases between them. Germline assignment: CDR1 MNHEY and CDR2 SVGAGI. This CDR3 is CASSRTSDSGQFF. DNA of the CDR3: TGTGCCAGCAGTCGAACCTCGGACTCTGGGCAGTTCTTC.